The 20 T cell receptor beta chains reported below all come from one sample, sequenced in a study of OX40 agonist ivuxolimab in advanced cancers. Only in-frame clones appear in the TCRdb table, and some are missing; sequencing was by immunoSEQ multiplex PCR. Of about 71,000 clones in the sample, 90% to 95% were seen once. The specimen was CD4+ or CD8+ T cells sorted from blood, collected in a trial of the OX40 agonist ivuxolimab. Every receptor here comes from an adult with an advanced solid tumor such as melanoma, head and neck, liver or kidney cancer.

The V call is TRBV2, the J call TRBJ2-7; D uncertain. Trimming stripped 7 bases from V and 2 bases from J, with 9 bases between. The CDR3 extends over 12 amino acids. Germline V gene lookup returns CDR1 SNHLY and CDR2 FYNNEI. The CDR3 protein is CASTEPAYEQYF. The CDR3 DNA reads as TGTGCCAGCACGGAACCCGCCTACGAGCAGTACTTC.

This rearrangement joins TRBV9 to TRBJ1-6; D is perhaps TRBD1 (5 bases). The CDR3 totals 14 residues. Germline assignment: CDR1 SGDLS and CDR2 YYNGEE. V lost 3 bases to trimming and J lost 14 bases, with 18 bases between them. CDR3 DNA sequence: TGTGCCAGCAGCGCAAATGGAGGAGGGGAGACCCTCCACTTT. This encodes CASSANGGGETLHF.

This clone is a singleton in its sample. The rearrangement joins TRBV6-5 to TRBJ2-7; 7 nucleotides agree with TRBD1. The CDR3 is 14 amino acids. CDR1 and CDR2 from the germline V gene are MNHEY and SVGAGI. The junction had 10 bases not matched to a gene; V was cut back by 7 bases and J by 4 bases. The CDR3 sequence: CASTQGQAGYEQYF. CDR3 nucleotide sequence: TGTGCCAGCACCCAAGGACAGGCCGGGTACGAGCAGTACTTC.

This clone was counted a single time. This chain uses TRBV27 with TRBJ2-2; D uncertain. The germline CDR1 and CDR2 sequences are MNHEY and SMNVEV (reference sequence). V dropped 6 bases and J dropped 6 bases, with 14 bases sitting between them. This CDR3 spans 14 amino acids. For the CDR3, the DNA is TGTGCCAGCAGCCCTAGTCAGGAGCCCGGGGAGCTGTTTTTT. This encodes CASSPSQEPGELFF.

The chain combines TRBV28 with TRBJ2-1; 9 bases align to TRBD2. Germline CDR1 reads MDHEN; CDR2 reads SYDVKM. Germline trimming cut 6 bases from V and 2 bases from J; bases unmatched to any gene: 8. The CDR3 length is 16 residues. The CDR3 here is CASSPAREGPYNEQFF. The DNA of the CDR3 is TGTGCCAGCAGCCCCGCGCGGGAGGGCCCCTACAATGAGCAGTTCTTC.

V is TRBV4-1 and J is TRBJ2-5, with 8 bases lining up with TRBD1. Germline V gene sequence: CDR1 MGHRA, CDR2 YSYEKL. There are 14 residues in the CDR3. After removal of 3 bases from V and 5 bases from J, the junction contained 5 bases not matched to a gene. Written as DNA, the CDR3 is TGCGCCAGCAGCCAGACAGGGGTGTGGGAGACCCAGTACTTC. This translates into CASSQTGVWETQYF.

CDR3 DNA: TGTGCCAGCGGGGACAGCCCCCGCTCTGGAAACACCATATATTTT. Protein: CASGDSPRSGNTIYF. This chain links TRBV2 with TRBJ1-3, with TRBD1 matching over 7 bases. With V trimmed by 8 bases and J by 0 bases, 7 bases remained unmatched. There are 15 residues in the CDR3. Germline V lookup: CDR1 SNHLY, CDR2 FYNNEI.

The J gene is TRBJ1-1, the V gene TRBV27; D ambiguous. V was trimmed by 3 bases and J by 0 bases, leaving 11 bases between them. CDR1 and CDR2 (germline): MNHEY, SMNVEV (reference sequence). This CDR3 has 15 amino acids. This chain's CDR3 is CASSLVAYMNTEAFF. The CDR3 DNA follows: TGTGCCAGCAGTTTGGTGGCCTACATGAACACTGAAGCTTTCTTT.

A remark on this clone: Other DNA variants within this sample encode the same CDR3. J is TRBJ2-1 and V is TRBV27; 7 nucleotides agree with TRBD1. The junction had 2 bases not matched to a gene; V was cut back by 6 bases and J by 3 bases. Germline assignment: CDR1 MNHEY and CDR2 SMNVEV (reference sequence). The CDR3 totals 13 residues. CDR3 amino acids: CASSWDSYNEQFF. The CDR3 DNA reads TGTGCCAGCAGCTGGGACAGCTACAATGAGCAGTTCTTC.

The chain is built from TRBV29-1 and TRBJ2-5, with D perhaps TRBD1 (6 bases). The CDR3 is made up of 13 amino acids. Trimming cost V 0 bases and J 6 bases, with 11 bases left between them. Germline lookup yields CDR1 SQVTM and CDR2 ANQGSEA. The CDR3 region is CSVEEGGTQTQYF. For the CDR3, the DNA is TGCAGCGTTGAAGAAGGGGGTACGCAGACCCAGTACTTC.

The V and J genes are TRBV27 and TRBJ1-5; TRBD1 aligns across 7 bases. Germline V gene data show CDR1 as MNHEY and CDR2 as SMNVEV (reference sequence). CDR3 size: 15 residues. V gave up 6 bases and J gave up 6 bases; unmatched junction bases: 11. The CDR3 protein is CASSNRWDSGQPQHF. The CDR3 DNA is TGTGCCAGCAGCAATAGGTGGGACAGCGGTCAGCCCCAGCATTTT.

The chain has TRBV10-3 and TRBJ2-5, with TRBD1 as a possible D gene (5 bases). The CDR3 consists of 13 residues. Germline lookup yields CDR1 ENHRY and CDR2 SYGVKD. V shed 9 bases and J shed 1 base, with 12 bases lying between them. CDR3 sequence reads: CAIRTPSQETQYF. CDR3 DNA sequence: TGTGCCATTCGGACACCATCCCAAGAGACCCAGTACTTC.

The chain recombines TRBV27 with TRBJ2-7; D possibly uses TRBD1 or TRBD2 (5 bases each). V lost 5 bases and J 6 bases, leaving 17 bases between the germline ends. Germline V gives CDR1 MNHEY, CDR2 SMNVEV (reference sequence). The CDR3 has 14 amino acids. CDR3 DNA sequence: TGTGCCAGCAGTAGCTCCGGGGCAAGAAGCGAGCAGTACTTC. Its translation: CASSSSGARSEQYF.

The chain carries TRBV11-2 and TRBJ2-7; possibly TRBD2 for D (6 bases). V was pared by 1 base and J by 0 bases, with 10 bases between. The germline CDR1 and CDR2 sequences are SGHAT and FQNNGV. CDR3 length: 15 residues. The CDR3 protein is CASSLGLGSSYEQYF. The CDR3 DNA reads as TGTGCCAGCAGCTTAGGTCTCGGGAGCTCCTACGAGCAGTACTTC.

V gene TRBV6-6 combines with J gene TRBJ2-3; D assignment may be TRBD1 or TRBD2 (5 bases each). V was cut by 1 base and J by 0 bases, with 8 bases left in between. This CDR3 is built from 15 residues. CDR1 MNHNY and CDR2 SVGAGI come from the germline V gene (reference sequence). The DNA of the CDR3 is TGTGCCAGCAGTTACTGGGACCGAAGCACAGATACGCAGTATTTT. This encodes CASSYWDRSTDTQYF.

This clone turned up a few times. V gene TRBV27 combines with J gene TRBJ1-2; no firm D call. CDR1 is MNHEY and CDR2 is SMNVEV in the germline V gene (reference sequence). Trimming left V 3 bases short and J 5 bases short, with 10 bases between. The CDR3 is 13 residues long. CDR3 sequence reads: CASSFSVWYGYTF. In nucleotides, the CDR3 is TGTGCCAGCAGTTTTTCCGTGTGGTATGGCTACACCTTC.

The genes are TRBV5-8 and TRBJ2-7; TRBD1 matches 8 bases. Germline V gene data show CDR1 as SGHTS and CDR2 as YDEGEE. The CDR3 runs 16 residues. Unmatched junction bases numbered 13, after V lost 4 bases and J lost 4 bases. The CDR3: CASSPRAGQAVYEQYF. The CDR3 DNA reads as TGTGCCAGCAGCCCCCGGGCGGGACAGGCTGTTTACGAGCAGTACTTC. The full variable domain, its missing parts supplied by reference TRBV5-8 and TRBJ2-7, is EAGVTQSPTHLIKTRGQQATLRCSPISGHTSVYWYQQALGLGLQFLLWYDEGEERNRGNFPPRFSGRQFPNYSSELNVNALELEDSALYLCASSPRAGQAVYEQYFGPGTRLTVT.

Here the CDR3 reads CATNRQGNSEAFF. The CDR3 bases are TGTGCCACCAACCGACAGGGAAATTCTGAAGCTTTCTTT. This sequence joins TRBV27 and TRBJ1-1; TRBD1 aligns across 7 bases. Germline lookup yields CDR1 MNHEY and CDR2 SMNVEV (reference sequence). The V and J ends lost 10 bases and 6 bases, in that order; junction bases with no gene match: 11. This CDR3 contains 13 residues.

The genes are TRBV15 and TRBJ1-5, with 8 bases lining up with TRBD1. Trimming removed 3 bases from V and 7 bases from J; junction bases left unmatched: 5. The CDR3 consists of 14 residues. The germline gives CDR1 LNHNV, CDR2 YYDKDF (reference sequence). CDR3: CATSRGQAGQPQHF. The CDR3 DNA reads TGTGCCACCAGCAGGGGACAGGCGGGGCAGCCCCAGCATTTT.

The chain couples TRBV6-4 to TRBJ2-3; maybe TRBD2 (6 bases). Trimming took off 2 bases at V and 1 base at J, with 10 bases between the two ends. The CDR3 is made up of 15 amino acids. Germline CDR1 is MRHNA and CDR2 is SNTAGT. This CDR3 reads CASSDGGGGTDTQYF. Written as DNA, the CDR3 is TGTGCCAGCAGTGACGGGGGAGGTGGCACAGATACGCAGTATTTT.